The text below deals with one TCR beta chain. The data are from a study of blood T cells in healthy people across ages. Germline values: CDR1 SQVTM, CDR2 ANQGSEA. This CDR3 region has 16 residues. Trimming removed 5 bases from V and 3 bases from J, with 22 bases in between. Next came a second PCR, run for about 7 to 12 cycles, which used a sample-barcoded 5' primer along with a J-beta primer mix. Each CDR3 protein is one row after TCRdb ran MiXCR on the 5' RACE reads. The data show under 2,000,000 distinct CDR3 sequences, roughly 49% seen once. Sequenced input: blood. This chain links TRBV29-1 with TRBJ1-2, with TRBD1 as a possible D gene (6 bases). This clonotype was obtained from a woman between 40 and 50 years old in good health. CDR3 residues: CSVKSGKNRVDYGYTF. The CDR3 DNA reads TGCAGCGTTAAGAGTGGGAAAAACAGGGTTGACTATGGCTACACCTTC.